This T cell receptor (beta chain) appears in the sequencing data of a study of blood T cell repertoires in COVID-19. Study as a whole: Samples representing acute and convalescent COVID-19 were sourced from the United States, Italy and Spain. The analysed material was cDNA or gDNA that came from T cells, B-cell-depleted T cells, or PBMCs.

The CDR3 is 14 residues long. The V gene's germline CDR1 is GTSNPN and CDR2 SVGIG (reference sequence). Trimming took 4 bases from V and 8 from J; bases not matched to a gene: 8. Method: immunoSEQ multiplex PCR; TCRdb's copy keeps in-frame clones and lacks some. Among 130,000 to 150,000 clones, around 84% were seen once, and the ten largest hold 2.6%. This clone was counted a few times. The receptor's source is a human donor with acute or convalescent COVID-19. The donor label of this sample is uncertain. The V call is TRBV30, the J call TRBJ1-2; 12 nucleotides line up with TRBD1. The sequenced material came from peripheral blood. The CDR3 nucleotides are TGTGCCTGGACCGGAACCGGGACAGGGGGCGGCTACACCTTC. Translating it yields CAWTGTGTGGGYTF.